The next 27 T cell receptor beta chains were all read from a single sample in a study of cytomegalovirus exposure and HLA in healthy donors. The PCR had 60 Vbeta and 13 Jbeta primers. Assay used: immunoSEQ multiplex PCR; TCRdb lists only in-frame clones, some missing. Here the sample spans around 130,000 clones, around three quarters being singletons. Sequencing was performed on PBMCs. Receptor source: a man between 25 and 39 years old in good health and CMV-seronegative.

The V gene is TRBV10-3, the J gene TRBJ1-2; TRBD1 agrees at 7 bases. The CDR3 sequence is 12 residues long. Germline CDR1 and CDR2: ENHRY and SYGVKD. The J segment lost 8 bases and the V segment lost 4 bases, leaving 4 bases of the junction unmatched. CDR3 protein: CAISGRDRGYTF. In DNA, the CDR3 is TGTGCCATCAGTGGGAGGGACAGAGGCTACACCTTC.

This clone was recorded only once. This sequence joins TRBV10-2 and TRBJ2-7; D uncertain. Between the trimmed V and J ends, which lost 5 bases and 6 bases, there was a span of 8 bases. This CDR3 spans 11 amino acids. Germline values: CDR1 WSHSY, CDR2 SAAADI. The CDR3 spells CASSLAPEQYF. In DNA, the CDR3 is TGCGCCAGCAGTTTAGCTCCCGAGCAGTACTTC.

The chain combines TRBV5-4 with TRBJ2-3, with D possibly being TRBD2 (7 bases). This CDR3 has 17 residues. V lost 4 bases to trimming and J lost 1 base, with 19 bases between them. Per germline, CDR1 SGHNT and CDR2 YYREEE (reference sequence). CDR3 bases: TGTGCCAGCAGCCCTACCCGGGGGGCTTCTCGCACAGATACGCAGTATTTT. Translation: CASSPTRGASRTDTQYF.

This rearrangement joins TRBV4-1 to TRBJ2-2; 8 nucleotides match TRBD2. Germline V lookup: CDR1 MGHRA, CDR2 YSYEKL. This CDR3 comprises 19 residues. J gave up 0 bases and V 0 bases, and 9 bases lay outside the gene matches. The CDR3 sequence: CASSQDFQTSGANTGELFF. In nucleotides, the CDR3 is TGCGCCAGCAGCCAAGATTTTCAAACTAGCGGAGCGAACACCGGGGAGCTGTTTTTT.

This clone was seen only once. The genes are TRBV27 and TRBJ2-4, with a tentative D call TRBD2 (7 bases). The germline V gene encodes CDR1 MNHEY and CDR2 SMNVEV (reference sequence). The ends were cut back, 6 bases at V and 6 bases at J, with 15 bases in the middle. The CDR3 consists of 14 residues. The CDR3: CASRGGGRGNIQYF. In DNA form, the CDR3 reads TGTGCCAGCAGGGGCGGGGGCCGGGGAAACATTCAGTACTTC.

This sequence joins TRBV29-1 and TRBJ1-1; D not certain. The V gene lost 1 base and the J gene lost 0 bases, with 9 bases spanning the gap. Germline V gives CDR1 SQVTM, CDR2 ANQGSEA. CDR3 length: 14 amino acids. CDR3 bases: TGCAGCGTTGAAGGGCTCCACATGAACACTGAAGCTTTCTTT. It translates to CSVEGLHMNTEAFF.

This clone showed up just once. As DNA, the CDR3 is TGTGCCAGCAGCTCCACAGGCCCCTATGGCTACACCTTC. As protein: CASSSTGPYGYTF. The rearrangement joins TRBV11-2 to TRBJ1-2; D might be TRBD1 (5 bases). V was cut by 4 bases and J by 4 bases, with 10 bases left in between. There are 13 residues in the CDR3. Germline V gene sequence: CDR1 SGHAT, CDR2 FQNNGV.

The chain carries TRBV29-1 and TRBJ1-5; the match to TRBD1 covers 7 bases. The junction had 4 bases not matched to a gene; V was cut back by 4 bases and J by 7 bases. The germline CDR1 and CDR2 sequences are SQVTM and ANQGSEA. This CDR3 has 12 residues. DNA for the CDR3: TGCAGCGTTGGACAGGGCGGGCAGCCCCAGCATTTT. This codes for CSVGQGGQPQHF.

This clone was seen only once. The chain links TRBV29-1 to TRBJ2-7; TRBD2 might be the D (6 bases). Germline V lookup: CDR1 SQVTM, CDR2 ANQGSEA. The CDR3 is 13 residues long. Deletions cut 4 bases from V and 0 bases from J, with 10 bases between. The CDR3 spells CSVVPRDSYEQYF. CDR3 bases: TGCAGCGTTGTGCCGCGGGACTCCTACGAGCAGTACTTC.

This chain connects TRBV21-1 to TRBJ1-6. TRBV21-1 is termed a pseudogene. The CDR3 length is 15 residues. The DNA for the CDR3 is TGTGCCAGCACCACGTCTAACCCCTATAATTCACCCCTCCACTTT. Translated, it gives CASTTSNPYNSPLHF.

On this clone: Mismatch with germline at one junction end may stem from a read error. The chain couples TRBV6-5 to TRBJ2-1; 9 bases line up with TRBD2. The germline V gene encodes CDR1 MNHEY and CDR2 SVGAGI. The CDR3 extends over 15 amino acids. The CDR3 coding sequence is TGTGCCAGCAGTAACTCTCTAGCGGGGTACAATGAGCAGTTCTTC. Its translation is CASSNSLAGYNEQFF.

The gene calls are TRBV30 and TRBJ2-7, with D possibly matching TRBD2 (5 bases). Trimming took off 3 bases at V and 0 bases at J, with 12 bases between the two ends. This CDR3 has 14 residues. Germline V lookup: CDR1 GTSNPN, CDR2 SVGIG (reference sequence). This chain's CDR3 is CAWREGTVSYEQYF. CDR3 nucleotide sequence: TGTGCCTGGAGAGAGGGAACAGTCTCCTACGAGCAGTACTTC.

The chain couples TRBV28 to TRBJ1-5, with D possibly matching TRBD1 (6 bases). Trimming took off 7 bases at V and 2 bases at J, with 12 bases between the two ends. Per germline, CDR1 MDHEN and CDR2 SYDVKM. The CDR3 has 14 residues. As DNA, the CDR3 is TGTGCCAGCATCCAAGGACAGCGCAATCAGCCCCAGCATTTT. This codes for CASIQGQRNQPQHF.

V gene TRBV30 combines with J gene TRBJ1-5, with a weak D call TRBD1 (6 bases). The CDR3 totals 13 residues. Between the trimmed V and J ends, which lost 2 bases and 4 bases, there was a span of 9 bases. Germline values: CDR1 GTSNPN, CDR2 SVGIG (reference sequence). CDR3 sequence: CAWSIGGNQPQHF. The CDR3 bases are TGTGCCTGGAGTATAGGGGGTAATCAGCCCCAGCATTTT.

A few counts support this clone. This rearrangement joins TRBV5-1 to TRBJ1-5, with D perhaps TRBD1 (6 bases). Germline V CDR1 and CDR2: SGHRS, YFSETQ. There are 14 residues in the CDR3. Trimming took 4 bases from V and 5 from J, leaving 13 bases between them. In DNA form, the CDR3 reads TGCGCCAGCAGCACCGGACAGAGCGATCAGCCCCAGCATTTT. It is translated as CASSTGQSDQPQHF.

V gene TRBV5-1 combines with J gene TRBJ1-5, with D perhaps matching TRBD1 (6 bases). The V gene's germline CDR1 is SGHRS and CDR2 YFSETQ. The CDR3 runs to 15 residues. Deletions cut 1 base from V and 1 base from J, with 9 bases between. The CDR3 DNA reads as TGCGCCAGCAGCTTGACAGGGAAAAGCAATCAGCCCCAGCATTTT. This codes for CASSLTGKSNQPQHF.

The chain recombines TRBV7-6 with TRBJ2-1; perhaps TRBD1 as D (5 bases). V was trimmed by 3 bases and J by 5 bases, leaving 17 bases between them. CDR3 length equals 16 residues. Germline lookup yields CDR1 SGHVS and CDR2 FNYEAQ. The CDR3 reads CASSLDLRQTDNEQFF. For the CDR3, the DNA is TGTGCCAGCAGCTTGGATCTGAGACAGACGGACAATGAGCAGTTCTTC.

The chain recombines TRBV2 with TRBJ1-2, with a tentative D call TRBD1 (6 bases). Looked up from germline, CDR1 is SNHLY and CDR2 is FYNNEI. The CDR3 consists of 18 residues. V dropped 0 bases and J dropped 0 bases, with 17 bases sitting between them. CDR3 coding DNA: TGTGCCAGCAGTGAAGCGGTCGGACAGAGGAAAACTAACTATGGCTACACCTTC. Its translation: CASSEAVGQRKTNYGYTF.

The gene calls are TRBV28 and TRBJ2-2, with 7 bases lining up with TRBD1. The CDR3 is 14 amino acids. J gave up 4 bases and V 6 bases, and 5 bases lay outside the gene matches. Germline loops: CDR1 MDHEN, CDR2 SYDVKM. The CDR3 spells CASRRDSTTGELFF. The CDR3, as DNA: TGTGCCAGCAGAAGGGACAGCACCACCGGGGAGCTGTTTTTT.

This chain uses TRBV6-5 with TRBJ1-1, with 7 bases lining up with TRBD1. The germline V gene encodes CDR1 MNHEY and CDR2 SVGAGI. The CDR3 sequence is 14 residues long. With V trimmed by 5 bases and J by 1 base, 4 bases remained unmatched. CDR3 sequence (DNA): TGTGCCAGCAGTAAACAGGGGAGGAACACTGAAGCTTTCTTT. This gives the protein CASSKQGRNTEAFF.

The chain combines TRBV10-3 with TRBJ1-5; the match to TRBD1 covers 10 bases. This CDR3 is built from 12 residues. J gave up 6 bases and V 10 bases, and 3 bases lay outside the gene matches. CDR1 is ENHRY and CDR2 is SYGVKD in the germline V gene. CDR3 coding DNA: TGTGCCACCCGGACAGGGGGTCAGCCCCAGCATTTT. It specifies CATRTGGQPQHF.

This clone has only a few counts. The chain joins TRBV9 to TRBJ2-7; D perhaps matches TRBD1 (5 bases). Germline assignment: CDR1 SGDLS and CDR2 YYNGEE. V gave up 1 base and J gave up 0 bases, with 11 bases separating them. The CDR3 totals 15 residues. CDR3 sequence: CASSVSPGHSYEQYF. The CDR3 bases are TGTGCCAGCAGCGTATCCCCAGGGCACTCCTACGAGCAGTACTTC.

The V gene is TRBV5-4, the J gene TRBJ2-1, with 8 positions matching TRBD2. The ends lost 0 bases at V and 12 bases at J; junction bases unmatched: 2. Germline V gene sequence: CDR1 SGHNT, CDR2 YYREEE (reference sequence). This CDR3 is built from 12 residues. Written as DNA, the CDR3 is TGTGCCAGCAGCTTGGATCTAGCGGGGCAGTTCTTC. It codes for CASSLDLAGQFF. The whole variable domain, filled in from reference TRBV5-4 and TRBJ2-1, reads ETGVTQSPTHLIKTRGQQVTLRCSSQSGHNTVSWYQQALGQGPQFIFQYYREEENGRGNFPPRFSGLQFPNYSSELNVNALELDDSALYLCASSLDLAGQFFGPGTRLTVL.

This sequence joins TRBV10-3 and TRBJ2-7; tentatively, D is TRBD2 (6 bases). Germline V gene data show CDR1 as ENHRY and CDR2 as SYGVKD. The V end was cut by 6 bases, the J end by 2 bases, with 11 bases between. The CDR3 contains 13 residues. CDR3 nucleotide sequence: TGTGCCATCAGGGAGGGAGAAACCTACGAGCAGTACTTC. The encoded protein is CAIREGETYEQYF.

Of note for this clone: Other nucleotide sequences from this sample produce the same CDR3. This chain links TRBV28 with TRBJ1-2; possibly TRBD1 for D (6 bases). This CDR3 comprises 13 residues. Germline V gives CDR1 MDHEN, CDR2 SYDVKM. V was shortened by 2 bases and J by 3 bases, with 7 bases between the two germline ends. In nucleotides, the CDR3 is TGTGCCAGCAGTTTACGACAGGACTATGGCTACACCTTC. Translation: CASSLRQDYGYTF.

J is TRBJ1-4 and V is TRBV5-6; TRBD1 agrees at 7 bases. Per the germline V gene, CDR1 is SGHDT and CDR2 is YYEEEE. Losses at the gene ends were 4 bases for V and 1 base for J; bases not matched to a gene: 4. The length of the CDR3 is 15 residues. The chain's CDR3 is CASSPGTETNEKLFF. The CDR3 DNA follows: TGTGCCAGCAGCCCGGGGACAGAAACTAATGAAAAACTGTTTTTT.

The CDR3 sequence is CASSEGYGYTF. The CDR3 DNA is TGTGCCAGTAGCGAGGGCTATGGCTACACCTTC. V is TRBV19 and J is TRBJ1-2; D not certain. The length of the CDR3 is 11 residues. The germline gives CDR1 LNHDA, CDR2 SQIVND (reference sequence). The V gene lost 6 bases and the J gene lost 4 bases, with 6 bases spanning the gap.